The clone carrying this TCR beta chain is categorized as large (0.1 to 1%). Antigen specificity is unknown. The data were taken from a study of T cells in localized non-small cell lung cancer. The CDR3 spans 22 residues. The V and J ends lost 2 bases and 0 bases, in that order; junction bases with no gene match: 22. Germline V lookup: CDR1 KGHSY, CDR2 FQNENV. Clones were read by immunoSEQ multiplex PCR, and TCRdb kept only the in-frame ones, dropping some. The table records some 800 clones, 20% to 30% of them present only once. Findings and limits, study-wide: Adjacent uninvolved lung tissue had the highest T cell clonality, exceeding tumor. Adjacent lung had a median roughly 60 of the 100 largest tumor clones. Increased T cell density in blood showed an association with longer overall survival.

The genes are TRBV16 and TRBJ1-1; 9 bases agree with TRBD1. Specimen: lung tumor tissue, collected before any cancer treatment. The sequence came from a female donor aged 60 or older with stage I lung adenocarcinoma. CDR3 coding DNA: TGTGCCAGCAGCCAAGGAGTTACAGGGGGCGCGGATTTTGCGTCAATGAACACTGAAGCTTTCTTT. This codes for CASSQGVTGGADFASMNTEAFF. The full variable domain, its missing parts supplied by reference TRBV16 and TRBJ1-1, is GEEVAQTPKHLVRGEGQKAKLYCAPIKGHSYVFWYQQVLKNEFKFLISFQNENVFDETGMPKERFSAKCLPNSPCSLEIQATKLEDSAVYFCASSQGVTGGADFASMNTEAFFGQGTRLTVV.